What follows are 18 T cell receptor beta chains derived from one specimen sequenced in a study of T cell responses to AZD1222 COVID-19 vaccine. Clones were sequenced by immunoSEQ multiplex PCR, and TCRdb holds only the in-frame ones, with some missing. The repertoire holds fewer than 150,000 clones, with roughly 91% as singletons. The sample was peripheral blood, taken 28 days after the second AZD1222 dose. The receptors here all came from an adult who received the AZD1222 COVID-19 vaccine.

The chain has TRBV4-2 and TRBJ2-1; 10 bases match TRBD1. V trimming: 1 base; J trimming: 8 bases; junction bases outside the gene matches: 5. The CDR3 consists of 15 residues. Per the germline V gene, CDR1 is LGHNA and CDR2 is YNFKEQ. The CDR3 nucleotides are TGTGCCAGCAGCCAAGCGGGACAGGGGTCTGATGAGCAGTTCTTC. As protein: CASSQAGQGSDEQFF.

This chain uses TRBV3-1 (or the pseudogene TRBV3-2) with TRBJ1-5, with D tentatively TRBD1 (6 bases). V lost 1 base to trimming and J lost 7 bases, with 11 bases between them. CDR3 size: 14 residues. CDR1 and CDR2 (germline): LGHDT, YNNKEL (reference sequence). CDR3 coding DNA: TGTGCCAGCAGCCAAGGGCCAGGGGTACAGCCCCAGCATTTT. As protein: CASSQGPGVQPQHF.

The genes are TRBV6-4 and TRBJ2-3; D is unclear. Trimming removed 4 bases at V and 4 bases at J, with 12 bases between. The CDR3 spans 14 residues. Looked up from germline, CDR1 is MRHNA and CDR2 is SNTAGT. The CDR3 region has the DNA TGTGCCAGCAGTGCAGGATCGGACGCAGATACGCAGTATTTT. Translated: CASSAGSDADTQYF.

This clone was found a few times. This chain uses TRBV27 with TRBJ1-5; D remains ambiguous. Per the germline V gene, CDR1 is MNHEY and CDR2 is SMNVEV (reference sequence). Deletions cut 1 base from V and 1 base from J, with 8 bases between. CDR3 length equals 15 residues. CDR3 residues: CASSLFGGSNQPQHF. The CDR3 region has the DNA TGTGCCAGCAGTTTATTTGGAGGGAGCAATCAGCCCCAGCATTTT.

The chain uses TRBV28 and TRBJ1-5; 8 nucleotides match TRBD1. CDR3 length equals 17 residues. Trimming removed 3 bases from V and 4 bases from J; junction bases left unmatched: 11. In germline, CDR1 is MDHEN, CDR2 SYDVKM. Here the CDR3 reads CASSLRGTRGLNQPQHF. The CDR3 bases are TGTGCCAGCAGTTTGAGGGGGACCAGGGGGCTGAATCAGCCCCAGCATTTT.

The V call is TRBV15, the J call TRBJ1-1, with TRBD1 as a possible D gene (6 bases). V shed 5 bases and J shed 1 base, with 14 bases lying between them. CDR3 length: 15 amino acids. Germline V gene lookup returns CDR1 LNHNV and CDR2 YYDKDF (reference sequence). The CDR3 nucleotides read TGTGCCACCAGCTCTAGAGAGACAGGGAACACTGAAGCTTTCTTT. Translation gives CATSSRETGNTEAFF. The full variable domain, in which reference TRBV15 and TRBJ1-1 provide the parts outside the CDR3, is DAMVIQNPRYQVTQFGKPVTLSCSQTLNHNVMYWYQQKSSQAPKLLFHYYDKDFNNEADTPDNFQSRRPNTSFCFLDIRSPGLGDTAMYLCATSSRETGNTEAFFGQGTRLTVV.

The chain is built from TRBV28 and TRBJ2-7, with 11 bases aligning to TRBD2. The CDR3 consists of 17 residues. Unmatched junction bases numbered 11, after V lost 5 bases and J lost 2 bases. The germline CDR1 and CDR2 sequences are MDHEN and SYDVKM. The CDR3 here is CASSPQMPGLAAYEQYF. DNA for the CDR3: TGTGCCAGCAGTCCCCAAATGCCGGGACTAGCGGCCTACGAGCAGTACTTC.

The DNA of the CDR3 is TGTGCCAGCAGCGGACGGGACAGAACCTACGAGCAGTACTTC. This encodes CASSGRDRTYEQYF. The rearrangement joins TRBV5-4 to TRBJ2-7, with 7 bases fitting TRBD1. J gave up 2 bases and V 4 bases, and 6 bases lay outside the gene matches. CDR1 and CDR2 (germline): SGHNT, YYREEE (reference sequence). The CDR3 contains 14 residues.

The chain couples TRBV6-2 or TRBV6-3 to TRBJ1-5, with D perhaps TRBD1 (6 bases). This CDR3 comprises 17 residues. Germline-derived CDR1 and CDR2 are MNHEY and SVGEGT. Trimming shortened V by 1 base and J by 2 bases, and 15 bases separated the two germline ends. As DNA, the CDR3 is TGTGCCAGCAGTTACTTACCGGGGGCTCCTCGCAATCAGCCCCAGCATTTT. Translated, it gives CASSYLPGAPRNQPQHF.

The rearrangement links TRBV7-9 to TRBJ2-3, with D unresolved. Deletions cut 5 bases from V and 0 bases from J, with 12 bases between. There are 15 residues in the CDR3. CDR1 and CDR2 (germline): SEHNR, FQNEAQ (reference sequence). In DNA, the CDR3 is TGTGCCAGCAGCCCAACCCCCCCTAGCACAGATACGCAGTATTTT. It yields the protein CASSPTPPSTDTQYF.

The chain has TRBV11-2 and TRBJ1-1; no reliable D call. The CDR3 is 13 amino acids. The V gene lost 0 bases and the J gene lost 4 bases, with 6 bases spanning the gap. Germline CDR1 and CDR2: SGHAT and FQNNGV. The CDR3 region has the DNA TGTGCCAGCAGCTTAGATTGGGTCACTGAAGCTTTCTTT. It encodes CASSLDWVTEAFF.

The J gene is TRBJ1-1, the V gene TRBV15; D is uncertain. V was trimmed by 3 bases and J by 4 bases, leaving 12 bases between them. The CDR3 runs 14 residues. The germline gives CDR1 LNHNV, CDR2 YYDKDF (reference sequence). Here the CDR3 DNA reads TGTGCCACCAGCAGCTCTATCTGGGGCACTGAAGCTTTCTTT. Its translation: CATSSSIWGTEAFF.

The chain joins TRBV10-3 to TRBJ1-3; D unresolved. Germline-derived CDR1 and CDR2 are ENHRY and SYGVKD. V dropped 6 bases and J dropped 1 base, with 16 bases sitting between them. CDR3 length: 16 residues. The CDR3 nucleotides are TGTGCCATCAGGCTCGACCCGAGCTGGTCTGGAAACACCATATATTTT. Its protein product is CAIRLDPSWSGNTIYF.

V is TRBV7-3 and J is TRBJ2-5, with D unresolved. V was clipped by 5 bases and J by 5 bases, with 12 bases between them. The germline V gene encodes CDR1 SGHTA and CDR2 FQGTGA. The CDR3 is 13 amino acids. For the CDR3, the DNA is TGTGCCAGCAGCCCCCCAGATAGGGAGACCCAGTACTTC. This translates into CASSPPDRETQYF.

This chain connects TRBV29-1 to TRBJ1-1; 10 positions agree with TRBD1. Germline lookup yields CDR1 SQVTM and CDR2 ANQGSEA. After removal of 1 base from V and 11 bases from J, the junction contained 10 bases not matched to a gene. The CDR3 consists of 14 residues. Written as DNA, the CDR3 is TGCAGCGTTGAAGTGACAGGGGGCTACCACCAGGCTTTCTTT. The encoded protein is CSVEVTGGYHQAFF.

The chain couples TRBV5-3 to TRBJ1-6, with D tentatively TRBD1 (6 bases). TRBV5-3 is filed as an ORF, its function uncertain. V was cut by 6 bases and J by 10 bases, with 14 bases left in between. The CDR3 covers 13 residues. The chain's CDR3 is CARKGRGGSPLHF. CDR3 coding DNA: TGTGCCAGAAAGGGGAGAGGGGGATCACCCCTCCACTTT.

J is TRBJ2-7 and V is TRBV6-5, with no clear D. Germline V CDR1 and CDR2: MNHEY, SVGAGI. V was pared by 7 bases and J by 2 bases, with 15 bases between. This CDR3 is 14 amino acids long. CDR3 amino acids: CASISPPPTYEQYF. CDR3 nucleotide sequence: TGTGCCAGCATCTCTCCCCCCCCCACCTACGAGCAGTACTTC.

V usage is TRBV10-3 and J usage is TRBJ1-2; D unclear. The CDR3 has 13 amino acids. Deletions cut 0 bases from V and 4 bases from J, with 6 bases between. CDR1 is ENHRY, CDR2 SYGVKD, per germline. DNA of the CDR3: TGTGCCATCAGTGAGTCTCGGGTCTATGGCTACACCTTC. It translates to CAISESRVYGYTF.